The rows below give T cell receptor beta chains drawn from one sample of a study of PD-L1 blockade in urothelial cancer. Measured with immunoSEQ multiplex PCR; TCRdb has only the in-frame clones, and not every one. The repertoire holds around 27,000 clones, with 75% to 90% as singletons. This specimen was PBMCs, taken around atezolizumab (anti-PD-L1) treatment. These receptors were obtained from a man aged 50 to 59 with urothelial cancer. Both conserved end residues are part of each CDR3. Each record gives: clone size, J gene, D gene, V gene, CDR3 protein, CDR3 DNA. D genes are given only for firm matches. Size tells how often a clone was seen (once, few, many) or the class of an expanded clone, and some rows leave it out.

.	TRBJ2-5	.	TRBV11-2	CAGSSQGHRETQYF	TGTGCCGGCAGCTCTCAGGGCCATCGGGAGACCCAGTACTTC
few	TRBJ1-1	TRBD1	TRBV7-6	CASSQQGTEAFF	TGTGCCAGCAGCCAACAGGGGACTGAAGCTTTCTTT
.	TRBJ1-2	.	TRBV11-2	CASSTTFGYTF	TGTGCCAGCAGCACCACTTTTGGCTACACCTTC
.	TRBJ1-1	.	TRBV5-1	CASSLETTMNTEAFF	TGCGCCAGCAGCTTGGAAACGACAATGAACACTGAAGCTTTCTTT
.	TRBJ2-3	.	TRBV27	CASRSDRSHTQYF	TGTGCCAGCAGATCCGACAGAAGTCATACGCAGTATTTT
.	TRBJ2-2	.	TRBV7-3	CASSLRESTGELFF	TGTGCCAGCAGCTTAAGGGAGAGCACCGGGGAGCTGTTTTTT
.	TRBJ2-3	TRBD2	TRBV7-2	CASKAGGPDTQYF	TGTGCCAGCAAAGCGGGGGGTCCAGATACGCAGTATTTT
.	TRBJ1-5	TRBD1	TRBV28	CASSPAGTANQPQHF	TGTGCCAGCTCCCCCGCCGGGACAGCAAATCAGCCCCAGCATTTT
.	TRBJ1-1	TRBD1	TRBV14	CASSQDRNTEAFF	TGTGCCAGCAGCCAGGACAGGAACACTGAGGCTTTCTTT
.	TRBJ2-3	TRBD1	TRBV5-1	CASSLASEWDRGADTQYF	TGCGCCAGCAGCTTGGCCTCAGAGTGGGACAGAGGAGCAGATACGCAGTATTTT
few	TRBJ1-5	.	TRBV6-1	CASTKDRNQPQHF	TGTGCCAGCACTAAAGACAGGAATCAGCCCCAGCATTTT
few	TRBJ2-5	.	TRBV5-1	CATKRSGGETQYF	TGCGCCACAAAACGGTCTGGCGGAGAGACCCAGTACTTC
.	TRBJ2-3	.	TRBV30	CAQGQPTDTQYF	TGTGCGCAGGGGCAGCCCACAGATACGCAGTATTTT